This T cell receptor (beta chain) appears in the sequencing data of a study of cytomegalovirus exposure and HLA in healthy donors. Study-level points and caveats: In a later analysis, a missense DCLRE1C variant was linked to TCR beta V- and J-gene trimming. Across donors, sequencing depth was assumed by presence/absence analyses to be roughly uniform. The study designated over 150 TCR beta chains cytomegalovirus-associated. A prior analysis recorded that most TCR beta V segments were productive about 87% or about 30% of the time.

This clone was seen at least ten times. Antigen specificity is unknown. The PCR employed 60 Vbeta primers together with 13 Jbeta primers. Libraries were prepared by immunoSEQ multiplex PCR; TCRdb keeps only in-frame clonotypes and omits some of them. The data hold roughly 160,000 clones, with roughly 85% observed a single time. CDR1 and CDR2 from the germline V gene are LNHDA and SQIVND (reference sequence). This CDR3 has 15 amino acids. The J segment lost 7 bases and the V segment lost 5 bases, leaving 13 bases of the junction unmatched. The source is a male donor in good health and CMV-seropositive. The chain links TRBV19 to TRBJ1-1, with 7 bases that match TRBD1. The sequencing sample was made of PBMCs. The CDR3 DNA is TGTGCCAGTAGTCGACTCCCAGGGGGGCAGGATGAAGCTTTCTTT. Translated, it gives CASSRLPGGQDEAFF.